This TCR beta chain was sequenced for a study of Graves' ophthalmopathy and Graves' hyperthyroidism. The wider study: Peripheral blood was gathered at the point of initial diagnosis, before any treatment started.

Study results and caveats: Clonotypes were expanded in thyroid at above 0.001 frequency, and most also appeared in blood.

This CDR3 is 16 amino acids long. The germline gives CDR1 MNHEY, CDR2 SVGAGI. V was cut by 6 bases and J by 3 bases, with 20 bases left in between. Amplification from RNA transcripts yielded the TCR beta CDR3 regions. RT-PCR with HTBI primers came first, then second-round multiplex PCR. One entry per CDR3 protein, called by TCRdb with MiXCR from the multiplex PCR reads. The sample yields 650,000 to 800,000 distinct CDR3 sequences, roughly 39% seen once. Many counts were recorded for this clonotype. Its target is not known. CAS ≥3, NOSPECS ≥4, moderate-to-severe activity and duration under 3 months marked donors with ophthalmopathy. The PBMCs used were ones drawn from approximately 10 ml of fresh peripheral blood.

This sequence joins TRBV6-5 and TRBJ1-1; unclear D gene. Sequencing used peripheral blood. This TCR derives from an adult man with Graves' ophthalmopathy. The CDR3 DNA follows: TGTGCCAGCAGAAGCCTGGACGGGAAGAGGGACACTGAAGCTTTCTTT. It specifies CASRSLDGKRDTEAFF.